The TCR beta chain described here comes from a study of cytomegalovirus exposure and HLA in healthy donors (TCRdb year 2017). About the investigation overall: An earlier analysis of under 600 of the donors reported about 290 Gb of sequence data and 120 million or so unique TCR beta sequences from 150 million to 200 million T cells. An early release covering roughly 640 HLA-typed donors comprised about 300 gigabases of sequencing data and 85 million or so unique TCR sequences. Of the approximately 400 genotyped donors, about 80% fell in the genetic ancestry cluster associated with self-reported Caucasian donors. The study aimed to test whether cataloging public T cell receptors could reveal signatures of past pathogen exposure. Using immunosequencing, the study profiled T cell repertoires from around 680 subjects and related those repertoires to cytomegalovirus serostatus. Along with the roughly 610-subject first cohort, a separate validation cohort of 120 different subjects was used. To predict cytomegalovirus infection status, the study brought together high-throughput TCR immunosequencing, statistical association of individual TCRs with disease status, and machine learning. A later analysis re-examined previously published TCR beta repertoires from hundreds of donors and added high-resolution HLA genotyping to investigate patterns of TCR occurrence. In the later analysis, no new phenotypic data were used to find candidate immune exposures; instead, reliance was placed on TCR beta sequences and their occurrence across donors. To decide whether each TCR beta V gene segment behaved as functional or pseudogenic, an earlier analysis of approximately 620 of the donors relied on high-throughput TCR beta sequencing. Donor age, sex, ethnicity and CMV serostatus were collected together with the repertoire data. A later genetic analysis used genome-wide SNP genotypes for about 55% of the 666 donors, treating that subset as a discovery cohort. Every discovery cohort repertoire had been produced on one sequencing platform. HLA typing included class I and class II loci at four-digit resolution. Typing coverage varied by locus: about 629-630 donors for A, B, C, DRB1 and DQB1; approximately 500 for DQA1; more than 600 for DPA1; fewer than 480 for DPB1. Five DR-DQ haplotypes were treated as single units for association and clustering because of strong linkage in the cohort. Across approximately 400 genotyped donors of the cohort, an average of roughly 200,000 unique TCR beta nucleotide sequences per donor were sequenced, and roughly a sixth of those sequences were non-productive.

The cohort comprised more than 550 healthy bone marrow donors. Cohort members were all nominally healthy when sampled, although unrecorded immune exposures were likely present. The donor was CMV seronegative and belonged to the group of over 300 seronegative cohort members. Every donor gave a peripheral blood sample, and the peripheral blood mononuclear cells from that sample were used for TCR beta sequencing. The Qiagen DNeasy Blood Extraction Kit was used to extract genomic DNA from the blood cell samples. V lost 1 base and J lost 6 bases, and the count of bases not matched to a germline gene is 5. The CDR3, cysteine through phenylalanine, is 15 amino acids long. The kept DNA is CDR3 alone, 45 bases in frame from the first base. Based on the germline V gene, the CDR1 and CDR2 sequences are MGHDK and SYGVNS. Details on this clone: Its antigen specificity is not known. There are no base qualities to consult, and no much larger clone falls within one base.

The method behind the library was the immunoSEQ multiplex PCR assay. For the multiplex PCR, a mixture combining 60 forward primers for TCR Vbeta segments and 13 reverse primers for TCR Jbeta segments was used. The CDR3 region of rearranged TCR beta genes was amplified from genomic DNA by a multiplex PCR assay. Amplified TCR beta libraries were sequenced as 87-base-pair reads on the Illumina HiSeq System. The paper's processing steps were these. A later analysis counted around 72 million unique TCR beta chains across the 650 to 700 repertoires, and roughly 11 million of these chains were shared by at least two donors. To remove PCR and sequencing errors, raw reads were error-corrected and collapsed into unique sequences using a nearest-neighbor algorithm that merged closely related sequences. Alignment of CDR3 sequences to IMGT reference sequences was used to assign V, D and J gene segments. Each retained sequence needed at least a six-nucleotide match to both a V gene segment and a J gene segment. Rearrangements were classified as productive when the CDR3 lacked stop codons and remained in frame with V and J, and all other rearrangements were classified as non-productive. Following IMGT convention, CDR3 was defined as the stretch from the second conserved V-encoded cysteine up to the conserved J-encoded phenylalanine. Sequences without an unambiguous match to a single V gene segment were excluded from the earlier analysis of a few hundred of the donors. An earlier analysis of 500 to 700 of the donors classified V segments as functional when productive rearrangements were above 56.7% and as segregating when the standard deviation between donors was above 5%. A statistical classification framework was built to diagnose cytomegalovirus status from the catalog of TCR beta chain sequences. A later analysis assigned V and J genes by comparing TCR nucleotide sequences with IMGT/GENE-DB human TR gene sequences. Using the TCRdist pipeline, a later analysis assigned CDR3 sequences along with most-parsimonious VDJ recombination scenarios. In a later analysis, each TCR beta chain was defined by its CDR3 amino acid sequence together with its V-gene family, and reads lacking a unique V-gene family were excluded. A later analysis removed roughly 590 highly shared, low-generation-probability nucleotide sequences to deal with suspected cross-contamination and a sequencing artifact. A later analysis calculated a clonal expansion index for each public chain from normalized within-repertoire ranks of inferred template counts. In a later analysis, generation probabilities were computed with a VDJ recombination model fitted to out-of-frame rearrangements, and the resulting probabilities were checked against IGoR. Hypergeometric tests were used in a later analysis to score TCR-TCR, TCR-HLA and TCR-CMV co-occurrence, with a repertoire-size bias correction applied to the TCR pairs. False discovery rates were estimated in a later analysis by permuting HLA or CMV assignments 20 times. In a later analysis, co-occurring TCRs were grouped with DBSCAN, and TCRdist sequence similarity was added when clustering was performed within HLA-allele-positive subsets. For co-occurrence clustering, repertoires with fewer than 30,000 or more than 120,000 public chains were excluded, along with five or six repertoires with anomalous nucleotide sharing. This immuneACCESS table, as held by TCRdb, lists in-frame sequences with V and J called but not all clones. Of the missing ones, under half trace to an unresolved V gene in checked studies; the others have no known cause. Clonal size and the V and J genes are those of that table, whereas D and trimming came from the DNA. This sample is represented by under 250,000 clones; around 73% of them were singletons. The ten biggest clones cover about 3.8% of the sample.

Beyond this particular receptor, the publication reports: A group of highly shared sequence variants was considered likely to be a technical artifact of the sequencing pipeline. Because some donors lacked HLA typing at each locus, the association tests relied only on the typed subset. The study gave a list of about 160 TCR beta chains associated with cytomegalovirus. The cohort was sequenced for TCR beta chains only, and without alpha or paired-chain data the features that could be detected were limited. Linkage disequilibrium might explain the correlated functional status among segregating V segments, but an unknown experimental factor could not be ruled out. An association between a missense DCLRE1C variant and V-gene and J-gene trimming of TCR beta chains was found in a later genetic analysis and replicated in an independent cohort. The only immune exposure information available for the cohort was CMV serostatus. Broadly in line with IMGT annotations, most TCR beta V segments showed up in productive rearrangements about 90% or about 30% of the time in an earlier analysis of 587 of the donors. In vitro tests confirmed that a few of the cytomegalovirus-associated TCR beta chains recognize cytomegalovirus antigens. In a later analysis, HLA-associated TCR beta chains were found to be more clonally expanded and to have lower generation probabilities than equally common non-associated chains. A further reported finding was that TCR beta sequences accurately predicted the HLA-A and HLA-B alleles for most subjects in the first cohort. A later analysis found that most CMV-associated TCR beta chains appeared HLA-restricted, with HLA associations seemingly driven largely by CMV exposure. Specific HLA alleles were associated with about 17,000 TCR beta sequences at a false discovery rate of 0.05 in a later analysis. According to a later analysis, TCR association rates differed among HLA loci, with DRB1 alleles showing the most associated TCRs and HLA-C alleles showing the fewest. Compared with the roughly 700-donor mean, donors in an Asian-associated ancestry cluster had fewer N-insertions in productive TCRs, according to a later genetic analysis. In both the original and validation cohorts, the classifier was reported to diagnose cytomegalovirus status with high specificity and sensitivity. Presence/absence analyses assumed roughly uniform sequencing depth across donors, an assumption that may not hold. About 17 rarely observed V segments, including chromosome 9 orphons, were excluded from the earlier analysis of a few hundred of the donors because counts were too low. According to the authors, the approach could potentially be generalized to other disease states and immunological phenotypes. Because the 87-base-pair reads could not distinguish some IMGT-functional V segments, including TRBV6-2 and TRBV6-3, those segments were excluded. While some public TCRs were present in many individuals, most TCR sequences turned up only very rarely across donors. Assigning TCR associations to individual alleles was difficult when HLA alleles, especially DR and DQ, strongly co-occurred. According to a later analysis, parvovirus B19, influenza, CMV and Epstein-Barr virus appeared linked to several top co-occurrence clusters.

Recombination linked TRBV25-1 to TRBJ1-2; 10 bases in the middle match TRBD1. The specimen sequenced was PBMCs. The TCR was taken from a male donor in good health and CMV-seronegative. The nucleotide sequence reads TGTGCCAGCAGTGAATCTGGGACAGGGGACCATGGCTACACCTTC. It translates as CASSESGTGDHGYTF.